The 30 T cell receptor beta chains below all came from one sample that was sequenced in a study of T-cell reconstitution after alpha-beta-depleted transplantation in children (dated by TCRdb to 2016 to 2017). Library preparation was by PCR. The reads were generated on an Illumina HiSeq 2500. To normalize quantification of the TCRbeta repertoire, the TCR libraries were built with molecular barcoding that relied on unique molecular identifiers. The public reads were quality trimmed at Q25 with fastp and then assembled into clones with MiXCR by TCRdb, keeping productive beta chains. Entries that share a CDR3 protein sequence are merged under the most common genes and DNA. The sample includes around 600,000 distinct CDR3 sequences, with about 10% observed a single time. The ten largest make up around 4% of the sample. Material: PBMCs from the stem cell graft donor, obtained from the stem cell graft. These receptor sequences come from a human donor who donated a stem cell graft to a child with acute myeloid leukemia.

This clonotype has at least ten counts. This chain uses TRBV4-2 with TRBJ2-1; D not resolved. Trimming stripped 0 bases from V and 6 bases from J, with 9 bases between. CDR3 length: 14 amino acids. Germline V gene lookup returns CDR1 LGHNA and CDR2 YNFKEQ. The CDR3 DNA sequence: TGTGCCAGCAGCCAAGATCAAGCTTTCAATGAGCAGTTCTTC. Translation gives CASSQDQAFNEQFF.

There are a few counts of this clonotype. The V call is TRBV24-1, the J call TRBJ2-2, with 8 bases aligning to TRBD2. This CDR3 is 15 amino acids long. The ends lost 4 bases at V and 6 bases at J; junction bases unmatched: 6. Germline loops: CDR1 KGHDR, CDR2 SFDVKD. Here the CDR3 DNA reads TGTGCCACCAGTGACCCGGGGGGGATACCCGGGGAGCTGTTTTTT. It encodes CATSDPGGIPGELFF.

The rearrangement links TRBV29-1 to TRBJ2-1; the D gene could be TRBD1 or TRBD2 (5 bases each). V was clipped by 5 bases and J by 10 bases, with 15 bases between them. The germline V gene has CDR1 SQVTM and CDR2 ANQGSEA. This CDR3 has 12 amino acids. The CDR3 sequence is CSVYTQGREQFF. The CDR3 nucleotides are TGCAGCGTTTACACTCAGGGACGCGAGCAGTTCTTC.

The chain employs TRBV9 and TRBJ2-2, with unresolved D. The CDR3 totals 14 residues. V gave up 0 bases and J gave up 6 bases, with 9 bases separating them. Germline values: CDR1 SGDLS, CDR2 YYNGEE. The CDR3 bases are TGTGCCAGCAGCGTAGCCGTAGCATCCGGGGAGCTGTTTTTT. Translating gives CASSVAVASGELFF.

This clonotype was counted many times. This rearrangement joins TRBV5-1 to TRBJ2-1; 12 nucleotides align to TRBD2. Trimming cost V 4 bases and J 6 bases; bases outside gene matches: 5. Germline-derived CDR1 and CDR2 are SGHRS and YFSETQ. There are 15 residues in the CDR3. The CDR3 bases are TGCGCCAGCAGCCTTACGACTAGCGGGAGCAATGAGCAGTTCTTC. Amino acid sequence: CASSLTTSGSNEQFF.

J is TRBJ1-1 and V is TRBV20-1; D not resolved. Trimming stripped 5 bases from V and 3 bases from J, with 22 bases between. The germline V gene encodes CDR1 DFQATT and CDR2 SNEGSKA (reference sequence). This CDR3 comprises 16 residues. Here the CDR3 reads CSAPCPAWTVDTEAFF. CDR3 coding DNA: TGCAGTGCTCCCTGCCCTGCCTGGACTGTGGACACTGAAGCTTTCTTT.

V and J are TRBV28 and TRBJ2-7; D may be TRBD2 (5 bases). This CDR3 is built from 12 residues. From germline, CDR1 is MDHEN and CDR2 SYDVKM. Trimming left V 10 bases short and J 0 bases short, with 10 bases between. CDR3 nucleotide sequence: TGTGCCACCTGTCGGGACTCCTACGAGCAGTACTTC. Protein: CATCRDSYEQYF. The full variable domain, with the rest looked up from reference TRBV28 and TRBJ2-7, is DVKVTQSSRYLVKRTGEKVFLECVQDMDHENMFWYRQDPGLGLRLIYFSYDVKMKEKGDIPEGYSVSREKKERFSLILESASTNQTSMYLCATCRDSYEQYFGPGTRLTVT.

This clonotype was detected a few times. The V and J genes are TRBV9 and TRBJ2-3, with D uncertain. The germline V and J ends were trimmed by 0 bases and 4 bases, with 9 bases remaining between them. The CDR3 spans 14 residues. Germline-derived CDR1 and CDR2 are SGDLS and YYNGEE. The CDR3 sequence: CASSVDMPPDTQYF. CDR3 DNA: TGTGCCAGCAGCGTAGATATGCCCCCAGATACGCAGTATTTT. Full variable domain (rest looked up from reference TRBV9 and TRBJ2-3): DSGVTQTPKHLITATGQRVTLRCSPRSGDLSVYWYQQSLDQGLQFLIQYYNGEERAKGNILERFSAQQFPDLHSELNLSSLELGDSALYFCASSVDMPPDTQYFGPGTRLTVL.

This clonotype was counted ten times or more. DNA for the CDR3: TGTGCCAGCAGCGTAGAGATGGGACAGGGGCCGGTTCCCCTCCACTTT. Its protein is CASSVEMGQGPVPLHF. The chain carries TRBV9 and TRBJ1-6, with 10 nucleotides matching TRBD1. CDR1 SGDLS and CDR2 YYNGEE come from the germline V gene. The CDR3 consists of 16 residues. The V gene end was trimmed by 0 bases and the J gene end by 13 bases; junction bases not matched to a gene: 10.

The CDR3 sequence is CASIGGSGANVLTF. The DNA of the CDR3 is TGTGCCAGCATTGGAGGATCTGGGGCCAACGTCCTGACTTTC. V is TRBV6-2 or TRBV6-3 and J is TRBJ2-6, with D perhaps TRBD2 (5 bases). The germline V and J ends were trimmed by 7 bases and 1 base, with 8 bases remaining between them. The CDR3 totals 14 residues. Per the germline V gene, CDR1 is MNHEY and CDR2 is SVGEGT.

This clonotype came up many times. V and J are TRBV20-1 and TRBJ2-2; D not certain. The CDR3 extends over 11 amino acids. Trimming took 6 bases from V and 5 from J, leaving 7 bases between them. The germline gives CDR1 DFQATT, CDR2 SNEGSKA (reference sequence). Written as DNA, the CDR3 is TGCAGTGCAACCAGGACCGGGGAGCTGTTTTTT. This sequence encodes CSATRTGELFF.

The J gene is TRBJ1-2, the V gene TRBV7-2; 7 nucleotides align to TRBD1. V gave up 5 bases and J gave up 5 bases; unmatched junction bases: 5. This CDR3 region has 13 residues. Germline values: CDR1 SGHTA, CDR2 FQGNSA. In DNA, the CDR3 is TGTGCCAGCAGCCCGACAGGGCCTTATGGCTACACCTTC. Its translation: CASSPTGPYGYTF.

Ten or more counts support this clonotype. The V call is TRBV21-1, the J call TRBJ2-7. TRBV21-1 is tagged as a pseudogene. This CDR3 is built from 19 residues. The CDR3 bases are TGTGCCAGCAGCAAATCGCTAATACCCAACAGCAGACGGTCCTACGAGCAGTACTTC. Translating gives CASSKSLIPNSRRSYEQYF.

The chain links TRBV5-4 to TRBJ2-2, with no clear D. The V gene's germline CDR1 is SGHNT and CDR2 YYREEE (reference sequence). The CDR3 totals 14 residues. V shed 4 bases and J shed 4 bases, with 11 bases lying between them. The DNA of the CDR3 is TGTGCCAGCAGCCGCGATAGAGGCACCGGGGAGCTGTTTTTT. This encodes CASSRDRGTGELFF.

This clonotype was observed many times. The genes are TRBV20-1 and TRBJ1-5; D gene ambiguous. This CDR3 is 17 amino acids long. CDR1 is DFQATT and CDR2 is SNEGSKA in the germline V gene (reference sequence). Trimming left V 0 bases short and J 3 bases short, with 18 bases between. CDR3 residues: CSARDVSRLTFNQPQHF. In DNA, the CDR3 is TGCAGTGCTAGAGATGTTAGTAGGCTGACGTTCAATCAGCCCCAGCATTTT.

This clonotype was counted at least ten times. The V and J genes are TRBV2 and TRBJ2-1; D gene unclear. CDR3 length: 11 amino acids. Trimming took off 8 bases at V and 6 bases at J, with 8 bases between the two ends. Germline V lookup: CDR1 SNHLY, CDR2 FYNNEI. For the CDR3, the DNA is TGTGCCAGCTTAATCGGCAATGAGCAGTTCTTC. Translation gives CASLIGNEQFF.

This clonotype was counted many times. The V and J genes are TRBV18 and TRBJ2-1, with TRBD2 matching 9 bases. Germline V gene lookup returns CDR1 KGHSH and CDR2 LQKENI. Germline trimming cut 0 bases from V and 5 bases from J; bases unmatched to any gene: 5. The CDR3 has 16 residues. CDR3 sequence: CASSPPRLAVNNEQFF. CDR3 bases: TGTGCCAGCTCACCACCGCGACTAGCGGTAAACAATGAGCAGTTCTTC.

This clonotype was detected ten times or more. The rearrangement joins TRBV29-1 to TRBJ1-5; D perhaps matches TRBD1 (5 bases). This CDR3 is 14 amino acids long. Germline V gene sequence: CDR1 SQVTM, CDR2 ANQGSEA. V was trimmed by 6 bases and J by 2 bases, leaving 14 bases between them. Here the CDR3 DNA reads TGCAGCGTAGGGGTGGGTGGAGGCAATCAGCCCCAGCATTTT. Residues: CSVGVGGGNQPQHF.

This chain connects TRBV12-3 or TRBV12-4 to TRBJ2-3, with 9 bases aligning to TRBD2. The CDR3 is 16 residues long. V shed 6 bases and J 1 base; nucleotides not matched to a gene: 8. The CDR3 region is CASRLPEREGTDTQYF. DNA of the CDR3: TGTGCCAGCAGGTTACCTGAGCGGGAGGGCACAGATACGCAGTATTTT.

This clonotype was counted a few times. The rearrangement links TRBV6-2 or TRBV6-3 to TRBJ2-2, with 7 bases identical to TRBD2. Germline trimming cut 4 bases from V and 8 bases from J; bases unmatched to any gene: 7. Germline loops: CDR1 MNHEY, CDR2 SVGEGT. The CDR3 has 14 residues. CDR3 in DNA: TGTGCCAGCAGTTTCCAACTAGCGAAGGGGGAGCTGTTTTTT. Its protein product is CASSFQLAKGELFF.

This sequence joins TRBV6-2 or TRBV6-3 and TRBJ2-3; a possible D gene is TRBD2 (6 bases). Per the germline V gene, CDR1 is MNHEY and CDR2 is SVGEGT. The CDR3 contains 17 residues. V was clipped by 0 bases and J by 3 bases, with 16 bases between them. This chain's CDR3 is CASSYSLDLRDTDTQYF. CDR3 DNA sequence: TGTGCCAGCAGTTACTCCCTGGACCTGCGGGATACAGATACGCAGTATTTT.

The chain joins TRBV3-1 to TRBJ2-2; D possibly corresponds to TRBD2 (5 bases). The germline V gene has CDR1 LGHDT and CDR2 YNNKEL (reference sequence). V was pared by 0 bases and J by 6 bases, with 11 bases between. The CDR3 is 15 residues long. CDR3 DNA sequence: TGTGCCAGCAGCCAAGAGTTAACGGGGTCCGGGGAGCTGTTTTTT. This sequence encodes CASSQELTGSGELFF.

This clonotype was counted at least ten times. This sequence joins TRBV6-4 and TRBJ2-3; 10 bases are shared with TRBD2. This CDR3 is 16 amino acids long. The V and J ends lost 0 bases and 4 bases, in that order; junction bases with no gene match: 4. Germline loops: CDR1 MRHNA, CDR2 SNTAGT. For the CDR3, the DNA is TGTGCCAGCAGTGACTCGGGCCTAGCGGGGGCAGATACGCAGTATTTT. This gives the protein CASSDSGLAGADTQYF.

This clonotype has a count of ten or more. The chain links TRBV4-3 to TRBJ2-1, with TRBD1 as a possible D gene (5 bases). CDR3 size: 14 residues. Looked up from germline, CDR1 is LGHNA and CDR2 is YSLEER. The V end lost 0 bases, the J end lost 9 bases, and 12 bases lay between the germline ends. CDR3 region: CASSQDRGIGEQFF. The CDR3 coding sequence is TGCGCCAGCAGCCAAGATAGGGGAATCGGTGAGCAGTTCTTC.

This clonotype was seen many times. V is TRBV6-5 and J is TRBJ2-7; a possible D gene is TRBD1 (6 bases). This CDR3 has 16 residues. V was clipped by 0 bases and J by 0 bases, with 12 bases between them. The germline CDR1 and CDR2 sequences are MNHEY and SVGAGI. CDR3 in DNA: TGTGCCAGCAGTTACTCCCCCGGGACAAGCTCCTACGAGCAGTACTTC. Its translation: CASSYSPGTSSYEQYF.

This clonotype appeared many times. This chain uses TRBV28 with TRBJ2-5, with D possibly TRBD2 on 7 matching bases. Germline V gives CDR1 MDHEN, CDR2 SYDVKM. The CDR3 is 16 residues long. V lost 5 bases and J 4 bases, leaving 20 bases between the germline ends. The CDR3 spells CASSPPGGGRRETQYF. The DNA for the CDR3 is TGTGCCAGCAGTCCTCCTGGGGGCGGGAGAAGAGAGACCCAGTACTTC.

The genes are TRBV29-1 and TRBJ2-1, with 10 bases matching TRBD2. The germline V gene has CDR1 SQVTM and CDR2 ANQGSEA. This CDR3 is built from 13 residues. V trimming: 5 bases; J trimming: 9 bases; junction bases outside the gene matches: 7. The CDR3 region is CSVHSGRGGEQFF. For the CDR3, the DNA is TGCAGCGTTCACAGCGGGAGGGGGGGTGAGCAGTTCTTC.

The chain links TRBV6-2 or TRBV6-3 to TRBJ2-1; a possible D gene is TRBD2 (5 bases). This CDR3 contains 15 residues. With 10 bases removed from V and 8 bases from J, the gap between germline ends came to 24 bases. Germline CDR1 is MNHEY and CDR2 is SVGEGT. CDR3 in DNA: TGTGCCAACTGGGAAGTGGGTATGTCGAGGGATGAGCAGTTCTTC. Protein product: CANWEVGMSRDEQFF.

This clonotype was seen repeatedly, ten times or more. The chain links TRBV28 to TRBJ2-4, with 7 bases identical to TRBD2. The CDR3 is made up of 15 amino acids. Germline V gene data show CDR1 as MDHEN and CDR2 as SYDVKM. V was pared by 3 bases and J by 6 bases, with 8 bases of the junction left unmatched. The CDR3 nucleotides are TGTGCCAGCAGTTTTCCGGCGGGAGCGGTAAACATTCAGTACTTC. The encoded protein is CASSFPAGAVNIQYF.

The chain links TRBV5-1 to TRBJ2-5, with 16 bases fitting TRBD2. The CDR3 has 18 residues. Germline values: CDR1 SGHRS, CDR2 YFSETQ. J gave up 5 bases and V 1 base, and 8 bases lay outside the gene matches. The CDR3 region has the DNA TGCGCCAGCAGCTTGCATGGGACTAGCGGGAGGGCCAGTGAGACCCAGTACTTC. Protein product: CASSLHGTSGRASETQYF.